The 3 T cell receptor beta chains in this list originate from one sample, sequenced in a study of early T cells in non-severe SARS-CoV-2 infection. TCRdb recomputed calls from the 5' RACE reads with MiXCR, one row per CDR3 protein. The repertoire holds 75,000 or so distinct CDR3 sequences, approximately 10% seen once, with 4.5% to 7% in the top ten. The sequences come from whole blood, collected at baseline. These receptor sequences come from an adult who was a healthcare worker with PCR-confirmed SARS-CoV-2 infection or an uninfected control (not recorded which).

The chain employs TRBV3-1 and TRBJ2-7, with unresolved D. From germline, CDR1 is LGHDT and CDR2 YNNKEL (reference sequence). Trimming left V 0 bases short and J 2 bases short, with 14 bases between. This CDR3 region has 16 residues. The CDR3 DNA reads as TGTGCCAGCAGCCAAGACGTGGGCCTCCGAACCTACGAGCAGTACTTC. It specifies CASSQDVGLRTYEQYF.

V is TRBV4-1 and J is TRBJ2-2, with 13 bases lining up with TRBD2. CDR1 MGHRA and CDR2 YSYEKL come from the germline V gene. The trim removed 4 bases at V and 7 bases at J, leaving 6 bases unmatched. This CDR3 is 16 amino acids long. DNA of the CDR3: TGCGCCAGCAGCCCGGGACTAGCGGGGAGGGTCGGGGAGCTGTTTTTT. Its translation is CASSPGLAGRVGELFF.

The sample holds many counts of this clonotype. The chain links TRBV20-1 to TRBJ2-2, with unresolved D. The length of the CDR3 is 11 residues. Trimming removed 3 bases at V and 5 bases at J, with 4 bases between. Germline V gene sequence: CDR1 DFQATT, CDR2 SNEGSKA (reference sequence). The CDR3 nucleotides are TGCAGTGCTAGTTGGACCGGGGAGCTGTTTTTT. Translating gives CSASWTGELFF.